One and the same sample provided the 23 T cell receptor beta chains below, sequenced in a study of human T cells and chemical hapten exposure. TCRdb reprocessed the RACE reads with MiXCR, giving one entry per CDR3 protein. The repertoire holds tens of thousands of distinct CDR3 sequences, approximately 7.6% seen once, with about 1.2% in the top ten. Time point of the sample: pre-sensitization, week 0. Treatment given: therapeutic diphenylcyclopropenone sensitization with weekly scalp DPC. This sample comprised whole blood, obtained in connection with sensitization to the hapten diphenylcyclopropenone (DPC). These receptors were collected from a woman between 50 and 59 years old with alopecia areata. Some clones in this sample may be carry-over from other donors' samples.

This clonotype appeared many times. J is TRBJ1-1 and V is TRBV9; D perhaps matches TRBD1 (6 bases). Per the germline V gene, CDR1 is SGDLS and CDR2 is YYNGEE. The ends were cut back, 4 bases at V and 4 bases at J, with 17 bases in the middle. This CDR3 is 15 amino acids long. CDR3 sequence: CASSPGGGAGTEAFF. The CDR3 nucleotides read TGTGCCAGCAGCCCCGGAGGGGGGGCGGGCACTGAAGCTTTCTTT.

The chain couples TRBV20-1 to TRBJ2-6; perhaps D is TRBD1 or TRBD2 (6 bases each). There are 16 residues in the CDR3. Germline loops: CDR1 DFQATT, CDR2 SNEGSKA (reference sequence). The V gene lost 6 bases and the J gene lost 4 bases, with 19 bases spanning the gap. CDR3 in DNA: TGCAGTGCGCCGAGGGGGGACCCCCCCGGGGCCAACGTCCTGACTTTC. The encoded protein is CSAPRGDPPGANVLTF.

This clonotype was observed a few times. The V call is TRBV7-2, the J call TRBJ2-3; 10 bases line up with TRBD2. The J segment lost 5 bases and the V segment lost 5 bases, leaving 4 bases of the junction unmatched. Looked up from germline, CDR1 is SGHTA and CDR2 is FQGNSA. The CDR3 sequence is 14 residues long. The CDR3 nucleotides read TGTGCCAGCAGCCCTAGACTAGCGGGAGATACGCAGTATTTT. Protein sequence: CASSPRLAGDTQYF.

The chain combines TRBV2 with TRBJ1-2; D gene uncertain. Trimming pared 10 bases from V and 5 bases from J, leaving 23 bases between. Germline lookup yields CDR1 SNHLY and CDR2 FYNNEI. This CDR3 has 15 amino acids. The CDR3 reads CAISLWASTAYGYTF. For the CDR3, the DNA is TGTGCCATTTCGCTTTGGGCCAGCACCGCTTATGGCTACACCTTC.

The chain employs TRBV7-2 and TRBJ2-3; weak D call: TRBD2 (6 bases). Germline V lookup: CDR1 SGHTA, CDR2 FQGNSA. The V end lost 5 bases, the J end lost 3 bases, and 18 bases lay between the germline ends. The CDR3 is 16 residues long. The CDR3 bases are TGTGCCAGCAGCCCGCTCCTAGCGTTCGGGACAGATACGCAGTATTTT. Translation gives CASSPLLAFGTDTQYF.

There are a few counts of this clonotype. V is TRBV4-1 and J is TRBJ2-7; the D call may be TRBD1 or TRBD2 (5 bases each). CDR1 and CDR2 (germline): MGHRA, YSYEKL. Trimming removed 8 bases at V and 2 bases at J, with 13 bases between. The CDR3 consists of 13 residues. DNA for the CDR3: TGCGCCAGCGGTCCGGGACCGCCCTACGAGCAGTACTTC. This sequence encodes CASGPGPPYEQYF.

J is TRBJ2-7 and V is TRBV11-2; a possible D gene is TRBD1 (5 bases). This CDR3 spans 13 amino acids. The V and J ends lost 3 bases and 3 bases respectively, with 9 bases between them. Germline V CDR1 and CDR2: SGHAT, FQNNGV. The CDR3 nucleotides read TGTGCCAGCAGCTTCACCAGGGACTACGAGCAGTACTTC. This sequence encodes CASSFTRDYEQYF.

This clonotype was observed many times. V gene TRBV11-2 combines with J gene TRBJ2-3; no definite D call. The CDR3 sequence is 15 residues long. V was shortened by 2 bases and J by 2 bases, with 11 bases between the two germline ends. CDR1 is SGHAT and CDR2 is FQNNGV in the germline V gene. As DNA, the CDR3 is TGTGCCAGCAGCTTAAATGGCGGCTACACAGATACGCAGTATTTT. Protein sequence: CASSLNGGYTDTQYF. The variable domain in full, completed from reference TRBV11-2 and TRBJ2-3, reads EAGVAQSPRYKIIEKRQSVAFWCNPISGHATLYWYQQILGQGPKLLIQFQNNGVVDDSQLPKDRFSAERLKGVDSTLKIQPAKLEDSAVYLCASSLNGGYTDTQYFGPGTRLTVL.

This clonotype was observed at least ten times. The V gene is TRBV18, the J gene TRBJ2-3, with unresolved D. Between the trimmed V and J ends, which lost 5 bases and 2 bases, there was a span of 11 bases. The CDR3 runs to 14 residues. Germline-derived CDR1 and CDR2 are KGHSH and LQKENI. Here the CDR3 DNA reads TGTGCCAGCTCAACATATAAGAACACAGATACGCAGTATTTT. It is translated as CASSTYKNTDTQYF.

This clonotype showed up many times. V is TRBV11-2 and J is TRBJ2-7; TRBD2 matches at 7 bases. CDR1 is SGHAT and CDR2 is FQNNGV in the germline V gene. The J segment lost 5 bases and the V segment lost 7 bases, leaving 14 bases of the junction unmatched. The CDR3 is 15 amino acids. The CDR3 bases are TGTGCCAGCAACCTAGGGCGAGGACTAGTCGACGAGCAGTACTTC. Translating gives CASNLGRGLVDEQYF.

This chain links TRBV7-6 with TRBJ1-1, with 7 bases matching TRBD1. CDR1 and CDR2 from the germline V gene are SGHVS and FNYEAQ. The CDR3 has 14 residues. V gave up 5 bases and J gave up 7 bases; unmatched junction bases: 10. The CDR3 is CASSPGTAPVEAFF. The CDR3 DNA reads TGTGCCAGCAGCCCTGGGACAGCTCCCGTTGAAGCTTTCTTT.

This clonotype was detected many times. The chain employs TRBV7-2 and TRBJ2-3; D is possibly TRBD1 (6 bases). V was clipped by 6 bases and J by 3 bases, with 16 bases between them. Germline values: CDR1 SGHTA, CDR2 FQGNSA. The CDR3 loop spans 15 amino acids. The chain's CDR3 is CASSSTGKGTDTQYF. CDR3 DNA sequence: TGTGCCAGCAGTTCTACAGGGAAGGGGACAGATACGCAGTATTTT.

This clonotype was detected many times. The chain carries TRBV7-9 and TRBJ2-3; the D gene is possibly TRBD2 (6 bases). The length of the CDR3 is 17 residues. V was clipped by 3 bases and J by 4 bases, with 20 bases between them. CDR1 SEHNR and CDR2 FQNEAQ come from the germline V gene (reference sequence). CDR3 loop: CASSFGGAGGRSDTQYF. DNA of the CDR3: TGTGCCAGCAGCTTCGGCGGGGCCGGGGGTCGGTCAGATACGCAGTATTTT.

This clonotype has ten or more counts. The chain has TRBV7-9 and TRBJ1-1, with D perhaps matching TRBD1 (5 bases). V was trimmed by 1 base and J by 0 bases, leaving 12 bases between them. CDR1 and CDR2 from the germline V gene are SEHNR and FQNEAQ (reference sequence). The CDR3 has 16 residues. CDR3 DNA sequence: TGTGCCAGCAGCTTAGAGAGGGGCTCCTTGAACACTGAAGCTTTCTTT. Protein sequence: CASSLERGSLNTEAFF.

The rearrangement joins TRBV7-3 to TRBJ2-5, with 7 positions matching TRBD2. The germline CDR1 and CDR2 sequences are SGHTA and FQGTGA. V shed 4 bases, J shed 2 bases, and the junction held 4 bases outside the gene matches. The CDR3 length is 14 residues. The CDR3 loop is CASSSSGPQETQYF. CDR3 DNA sequence: TGTGCCAGCAGCTCTAGCGGTCCACAAGAGACCCAGTACTTC.

The genes are TRBV3-1 and TRBJ2-7; weak D call: TRBD2 (6 bases). V lost 5 bases to trimming and J lost 2 bases, with 10 bases between them. CDR3 length equals 13 residues. Germline-derived CDR1 and CDR2 are LGHDT and YNNKEL (reference sequence). The CDR3 spells CASSLTSTYEQYF. DNA of the CDR3: TGTGCCAGCAGCTTAACTAGCACCTACGAGCAGTACTTC.

Of note for this clonotype: One end of the junction fails to match germline, which may point to a read error. The V call is TRBV11-2, the J call TRBJ2-2, with TRBD1 identical over 10 bases. The CDR3 contains 15 residues. Germline V gene data show CDR1 as SGHAT and CDR2 as FQNNGV. The CDR3 sequence: CASSSWTGGTGELLF. DNA of the CDR3: TGTGCCAGCAGCTCGTGGACAGGGGGAACCGGGGAGCTGCTTTTT.

A few counts support this clonotype. The chain carries TRBV27 and TRBJ2-6, with D perhaps TRBD1 (5 bases). Per the germline V gene, CDR1 is MNHEY and CDR2 is SMNVEV (reference sequence). CDR3 length: 15 amino acids. The ends were cut back, 5 bases at V and 4 bases at J, with 12 bases in the middle. The CDR3 bases are TGTGCCAGCAGTCTCAGGGATCCCGGGGCCAACGTCCTGACTTTC. This sequence encodes CASSLRDPGANVLTF.

At least ten counts were recorded for this clonotype. The chain combines TRBV11-2 with TRBJ2-1, with D possibly being TRBD2 (6 bases). With 5 bases removed from V and 5 bases from J, the gap between germline ends came to 13 bases. Germline V lookup: CDR1 SGHAT, CDR2 FQNNGV. The CDR3 is 14 residues long. CDR3 sequence: CASSARLVNNEQFF. CDR3 nucleotides: TGTGCCAGCAGCGCGCGACTAGTTAACAATGAGCAGTTCTTC.

This clonotype turned up a few times. This chain connects TRBV20-1 to TRBJ2-5; D remains unclear. There are 11 residues in the CDR3. The V end was cut by 6 bases, the J end by 9 bases, with 14 bases between. The germline gives CDR1 DFQATT, CDR2 SNEGSKA (reference sequence). The CDR3 sequence: CSALPGVSQYF. The CDR3 bases are TGCAGTGCCCTCCCCGGAGTATCCCAGTACTTC.

As concerns this clonotype: The conserved phenylalanine or tryptophan is not found at the CDR3 terminus, so this likely reflects a read error. V gene TRBV3-1 combines with J gene TRBJ1-2; TRBD1 is a possible D gene (6 bases). The CDR3 runs to 13 residues. From germline, CDR1 is LGHDT and CDR2 YNNKEL (reference sequence). V lost 4 bases and J lost 2, with 8 bases in between. The CDR3 nucleotides read TGTGCCAGCAGCCTGGACAGAAACTATGGCTACACCTAC. Residues: CASSLDRNYGYTY.

In this sample, this clonotype turned up many times. The rearrangement joins TRBV5-1 to TRBJ2-2; 9 bases line up with TRBD2. The CDR3 has 16 residues. After removal of 5 bases from V and 5 bases from J, the junction contained 10 bases not matched to a gene. Germline V gene lookup returns CDR1 SGHRS and CDR2 YFSETQ. CDR3 DNA sequence: TGCGCCAGCAGGGCTAGCGGGACCCGGAGGACCGGGGAGCTGTTTTTT. Encoded protein: CASRASGTRRTGELFF.

This clonotype was detected many times. Here the CDR3 DNA reads TGTGCCAGCAGCGCTGGGCGACTACCTACAGATACGCAGTATTTT. Protein: CASSAGRLPTDTQYF. The chain links TRBV6-4 to TRBJ2-3, with TRBD2 as a possible D gene (5 bases). The germline V gene has CDR1 MRHNA and CDR2 SNTAGT. V was clipped by 6 bases and J by 3 bases, with 16 bases between them. The CDR3 covers 15 residues.